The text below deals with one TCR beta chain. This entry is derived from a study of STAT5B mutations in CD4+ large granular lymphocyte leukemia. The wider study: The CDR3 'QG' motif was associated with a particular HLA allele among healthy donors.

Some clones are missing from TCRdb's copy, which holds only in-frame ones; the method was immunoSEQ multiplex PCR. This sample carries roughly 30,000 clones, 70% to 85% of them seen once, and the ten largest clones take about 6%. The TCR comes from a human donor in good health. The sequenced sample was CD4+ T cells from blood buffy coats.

Here the CDR3 DNA reads TGTGCCACCAGCAGGGGTGCGGTTGATGGCTACACCTTC. Encoded protein: CATSRGAVDGYTF. This rearrangement joins TRBV15 to TRBJ1-2; D remains ambiguous. V was trimmed by 3 bases and J by 6 bases, leaving 11 bases between them. The CDR3 consists of 13 residues. The germline gives CDR1 LNHNV, CDR2 YYDKDF (reference sequence).